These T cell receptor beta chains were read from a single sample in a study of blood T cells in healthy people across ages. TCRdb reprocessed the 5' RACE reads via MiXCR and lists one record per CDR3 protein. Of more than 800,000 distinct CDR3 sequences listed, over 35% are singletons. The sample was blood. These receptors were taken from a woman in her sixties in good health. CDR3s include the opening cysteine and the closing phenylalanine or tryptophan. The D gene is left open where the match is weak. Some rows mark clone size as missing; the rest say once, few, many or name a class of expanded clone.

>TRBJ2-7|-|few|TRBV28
CASSLVSFTYEQYF
TGTGCCAGCAGTTTAGTATCCTTCACCTACGAGCAGTACTTC
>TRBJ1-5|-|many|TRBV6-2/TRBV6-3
CASRPGPKSRNQPQHF
TGTGCCAGCAGGCCGGGCCCCAAGTCCCGCAATCAGCCCCAGCATTTT
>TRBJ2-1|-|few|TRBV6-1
CASSAGRYNEQFF
TGTGCCAGCAGTGCGGGACGGTACAATGAGCAGTTCTTC
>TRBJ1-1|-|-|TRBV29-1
CSAKESMNTEAFF
TGCAGCGCCAAAGAGTCCATGAACACTGAAGCTTTCTTT
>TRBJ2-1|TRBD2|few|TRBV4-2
CASSQDEHSGRVNEQFF
TGTGCCAGCAGCCAAGATGAGCATAGCGGGAGGGTAAATGAGCAGTTCTTC
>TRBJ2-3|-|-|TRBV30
CAWELRTDTQYF
TGTGCCTGGGAGTTAAGGACAGATACGCAGTATTTT
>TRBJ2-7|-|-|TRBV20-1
CSAHDRWDEQYF
TGCAGTGCTCATGATAGATGGGACGAGCAGTACTTC
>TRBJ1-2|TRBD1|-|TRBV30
CAWSGPTLTGNEAGYTF
TGTGCCTGGAGTGGGCCTACTTTGACAGGGAATGAAGCTGGCTACACCTTC
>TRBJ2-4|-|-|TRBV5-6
CASSLGGVDIQYF
TGTGCCAGCAGCTTGGGAGGGGTTGACATTCAGTACTTC
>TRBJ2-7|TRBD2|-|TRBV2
CASMGTRKYEQYF
TGTGCCAGCATGGGGACTAGAAAATACGAGCAGTACTTC
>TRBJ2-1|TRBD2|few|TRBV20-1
CSAPGSGRRSYNEQFF
TGCAGTGCTCCTGGTAGCGGGAGAAGGTCCTACAATGAGCAGTTCTTC
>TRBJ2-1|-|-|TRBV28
CASSFTSLRGEQFF
TGTGCCAGCAGTTTTACCTCTCTTCGGGGTGAGCAGTTCTTC
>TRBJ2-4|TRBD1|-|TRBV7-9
CASSSKGARENIQYF
TGTGCCAGCAGCTCGAAGGGGGCGCGAGAAAACATTCAGTACTTC
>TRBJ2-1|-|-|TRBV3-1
CASSQENRVSVGYNEQFF
TGTGCCAGCAGCCAAGAAAACAGGGTATCTGTCGGGTACAATGAGCAGTTCTTC
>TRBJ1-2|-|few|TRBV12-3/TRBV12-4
CASSPRRGVGGYTF
TGTGCCAGCAGTCCCAGAAGGGGGGTTGGTGGCTACACCTTC
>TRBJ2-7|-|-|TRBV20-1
CSAGGQHSSYEQYF
TGCAGTGCTGGAGGGCAGCACAGCTCCTACGAGCAGTACTTC
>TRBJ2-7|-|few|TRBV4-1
CASSQETSRRNEQYF
TGCGCCAGCAGCCAAGAAACGAGTCGGCGAAACGAGCAGTACTTC
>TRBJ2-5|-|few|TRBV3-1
CASSQTLRPWETQYF
TGTGCCAGCAGCCAGACCCTAAGACCATGGGAGACCCAGTACTTC
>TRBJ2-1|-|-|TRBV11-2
CASSPLWNEQFF
TGTGCCAGCAGCCCCTTGTGGAATGAGCAGTTCTTC
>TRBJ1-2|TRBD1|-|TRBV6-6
CASSGTGAAYGYTF
TGTGCCAGCAGTGGTACAGGGGCCGCATATGGCTACACCTTC
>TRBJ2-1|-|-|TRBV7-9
CASSLSGAEQFF
TGTGCCAGCAGCTTATCGGGAGCTGAGCAGTTCTTC
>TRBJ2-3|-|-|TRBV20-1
CSAYSADTQYF
TGCAGTGCGTATAGTGCAGATACGCAGTATTTT
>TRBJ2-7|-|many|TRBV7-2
CASSLVGVEQYF
TGTGCCAGCAGCTTAGTCGGCGTCGAGCAGTACTTC
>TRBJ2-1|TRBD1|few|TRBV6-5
CASAGTGNNEQFF
TGTGCCAGTGCCGGGACAGGCAACAATGAGCAGTTCTTC
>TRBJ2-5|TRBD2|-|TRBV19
CASNAGGKETQYF
TGTGCCAGTAATGCGGGAGGAAAAGAGACCCAGTACTTC
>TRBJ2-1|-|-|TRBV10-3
CAINPDSYNEQFF
TGTGCTATCAACCCGGACTCCTACAATGAGCAGTTCTTC
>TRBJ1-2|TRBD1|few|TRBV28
CASSPTHRGGGYTF
TGTGCCAGCAGCCCAACACACAGGGGAGGCGGCTACACCTTC
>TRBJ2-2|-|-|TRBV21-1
CASSNSENTGELFF
TGTGCCAGCAGCAATTCAGAAAACACCGGGGAGCTGTTTTTT
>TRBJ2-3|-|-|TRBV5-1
CASGRSSADTQYF
TGCGCCAGCGGGAGGAGTAGCGCAGATACGCAGTATTTT
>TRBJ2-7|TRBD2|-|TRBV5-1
CANSRDLAGNSYEQYF
TGCGCCAACAGCCGCGACCTAGCGGGGAATTCCTACGAGCAGTACTTC
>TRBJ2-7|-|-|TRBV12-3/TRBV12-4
CASRPGGGRYNEQYF
TGTGCCAGCAGACCAGGGGGCGGGAGGTACAATGAGCAGTACTTC
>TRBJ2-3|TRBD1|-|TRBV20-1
CSANPLGAGTGGTQYF
TGCAGTGCTAACCCCCTGGGGGCGGGCACAGGGGGGACGCAGTATTTT
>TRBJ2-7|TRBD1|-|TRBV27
CASSHGTGVRNEQYF
TGTGCCAGCAGTCACGGGACAGGGGTTCGCAACGAGCAGTACTTC
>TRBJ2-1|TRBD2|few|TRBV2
CANARAGDYNEQFF
TGTGCCAACGCTCGAGCGGGAGACTACAATGAGCAGTTCTTC
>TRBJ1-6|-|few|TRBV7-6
CASSLAGPLNSPLHF
TGTGCCAGCAGCTTAGCCGGGCCGTTAAATTCACCCCTCCACTTT
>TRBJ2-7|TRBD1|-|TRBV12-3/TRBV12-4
CASSSGDSSSYEQYF
TGTGCCAGCAGTTCTGGGGACAGCAGCTCCTACGAGCAGTACTTC
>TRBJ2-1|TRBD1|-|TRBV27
CASTTYRGQNNEQFF
TGTGCCAGCACAACCTACAGGGGGCAGAACAATGAGCAGTTCTTC
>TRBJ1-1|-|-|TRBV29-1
CSVEAGTEAFF
TGCAGCGTTGAAGCGGGAACTGAAGCTTTCTTT
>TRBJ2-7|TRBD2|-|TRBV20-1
CSAFSGDSYEQYF
TGCAGTGCATTTAGCGGGGACTCCTACGAGCAGTACTTC
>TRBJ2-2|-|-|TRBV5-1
CASSARADGELFF
TGCGCCAGCAGCGCTAGGGCGGACGGGGAGCTGTTTTTT
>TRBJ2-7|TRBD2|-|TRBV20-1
CSARSVASGPYEQYF
TGCAGTGCCCGCTCGGTTGCTAGCGGACCCTACGAGCAGTACTTC
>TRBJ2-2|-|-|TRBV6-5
CASSYFARLAGELFF
TGTGCCAGCAGTTACTTTGCGCGGCTGGCCGGGGAGCTGTTTTTT
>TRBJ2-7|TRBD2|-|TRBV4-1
CASSQVGRGNEQYF
TGCGCCAGCAGCCAAGTGGGGAGGGGAAACGAGCAGTACTTC
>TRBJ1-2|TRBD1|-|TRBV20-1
CSAFQTGADNYGYTF
TGCAGTGCATTCCAGACAGGGGCTGACAACTATGGCTACACCTTC
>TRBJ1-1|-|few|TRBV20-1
CSASRDAGAGTEAFF
TGCAGTGCTAGCAGAGACGCGGGGGCAGGGACTGAAGCTTTCTTT
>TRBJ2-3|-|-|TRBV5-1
CASRKETPSTDTQYF
TGCGCCAGCAGGAAGGAAACTCCCAGCACAGATACGCAGTATTTT
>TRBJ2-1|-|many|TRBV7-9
CASRDQTGTYNEQFF
TGTGCCAGCAGGGACCAAACCGGGACTTACAATGAGCAGTTCTTC
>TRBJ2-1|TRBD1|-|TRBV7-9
CASSSRTGRTYNEQFF
TGTGCCAGCAGCTCACGGACAGGGAGGACCTACAATGAGCAGTTCTTC
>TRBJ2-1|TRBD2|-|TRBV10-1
CASSESMGTSGYDEQFF
TGCGCCAGCAGTGAGTCGATGGGGACTAGCGGGTACGATGAGCAGTTCTTC